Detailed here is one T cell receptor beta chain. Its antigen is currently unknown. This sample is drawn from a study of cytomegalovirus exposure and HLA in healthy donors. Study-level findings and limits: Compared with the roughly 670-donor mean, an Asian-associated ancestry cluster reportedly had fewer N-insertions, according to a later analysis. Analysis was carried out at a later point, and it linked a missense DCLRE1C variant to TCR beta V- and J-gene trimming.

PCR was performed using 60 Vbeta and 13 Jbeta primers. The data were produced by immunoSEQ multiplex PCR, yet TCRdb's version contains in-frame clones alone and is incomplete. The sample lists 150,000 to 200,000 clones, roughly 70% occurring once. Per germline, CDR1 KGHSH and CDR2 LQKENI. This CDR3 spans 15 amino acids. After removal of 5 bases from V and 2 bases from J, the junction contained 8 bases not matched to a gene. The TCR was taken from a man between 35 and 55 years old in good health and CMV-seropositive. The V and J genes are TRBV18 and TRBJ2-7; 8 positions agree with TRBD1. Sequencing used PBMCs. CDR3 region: CASSGARDRPYEQYF. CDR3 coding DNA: TGTGCCAGCTCAGGGGCTCGGGACAGGCCCTACGAGCAGTACTTC.